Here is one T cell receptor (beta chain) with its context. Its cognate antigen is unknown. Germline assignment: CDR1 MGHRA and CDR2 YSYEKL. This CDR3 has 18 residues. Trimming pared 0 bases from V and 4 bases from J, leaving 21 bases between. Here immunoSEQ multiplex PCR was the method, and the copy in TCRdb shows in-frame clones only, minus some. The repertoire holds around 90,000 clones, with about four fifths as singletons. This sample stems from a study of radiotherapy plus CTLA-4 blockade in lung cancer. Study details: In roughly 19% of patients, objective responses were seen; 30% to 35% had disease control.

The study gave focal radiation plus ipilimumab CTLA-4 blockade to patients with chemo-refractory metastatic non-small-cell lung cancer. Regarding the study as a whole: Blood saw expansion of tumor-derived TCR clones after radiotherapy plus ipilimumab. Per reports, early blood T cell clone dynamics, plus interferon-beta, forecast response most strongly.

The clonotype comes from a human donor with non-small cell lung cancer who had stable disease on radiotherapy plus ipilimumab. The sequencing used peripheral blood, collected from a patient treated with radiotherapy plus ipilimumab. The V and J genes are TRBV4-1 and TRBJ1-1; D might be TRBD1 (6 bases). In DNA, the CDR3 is TGCGCCAGCAGCCAAGATTCATCAGGGGTCCTCACAGGCACTGAAGCTTTCTTT. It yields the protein CASSQDSSGVLTGTEAFF.